This is a list of T cell receptor beta chains from one sample in a study of T-cell reconstitution after alpha-beta-depleted transplantation in children. MiXCR was run by TCRdb on the PCR reads, yielding one entry per CDR3 protein. The data hold almost 400,000 distinct CDR3 sequences, with over 20% observed a single time. The input for sequencing was PBMCs from the stem cell graft donor, taken from the stem cell graft. The receptors were gathered from a human donor who donated a stem cell graft to a child with acute myeloid leukemia. Both conserved end residues are trimmed from each CDR3. Fields, in order: V gene, J gene, CDR3 protein.

V: TRBV12-3/TRBV12-4; J: TRBJ2-7; CDR3: ASSSPGGTYEQY
V: TRBV7-2; J: TRBJ1-1; CDR3: ASSLTRDPNTEAF
V: TRBV27; J: TRBJ2-7; CDR3: ASSLSIAGGGEQY
V: TRBV7-8; J: TRBJ2-7; CDR3: ASTPGRTRPYEQY
V: TRBV12-3/TRBV12-4; J: TRBJ1-1; CDR3: ASSPTGTGTEAF
V: TRBV20-1; J: TRBJ2-7; CDR3: SARSGYDEQY
V: TRBV11-2; J: TRBJ2-5; CDR3: ASSPDRGRETQY
V: TRBV6-6; J: TRBJ2-7; CDR3: ASSYPPYEQY
V: TRBV7-9; J: TRBJ1-5; CDR3: ASSLAPDRSNQPQH
V: TRBV11-2; J: TRBJ2-1; CDR3: ASSLDIAVGPEQF
V: TRBV9; J: TRBJ2-1; CDR3: ASSLGVAGLNNEQF
V: TRBV7-9; J: TRBJ2-1; CDR3: ASSIGGTYYNEQF
V: TRBV25-1; J: TRBJ2-7; CDR3: ASSELEGSSYEQY
V: TRBV20-1; J: TRBJ2-5; CDR3: SARNLDQETQY
V: TRBV28; J: TRBJ2-7; CDR3: ASSETSGRAYEQY
V: TRBV7-8; J: TRBJ1-2; CDR3: ASSFAQIANYGYT
V: TRBV6-2/TRBV6-3; J: TRBJ2-5; CDR3: ASSFDNLGTQY
V: TRBV20-1; J: TRBJ2-7; CDR3: SASYSYEQY
V: TRBV9; J: TRBJ2-3; CDR3: ASSVVRGLHGEGRYTDTQY
V: TRBV12-3/TRBV12-4; J: TRBJ1-5; CDR3: ASSLGGMNSNQPQH
V: TRBV28; J: TRBJ2-3; CDR3: ASNFRAGTQY
V: TRBV12-3/TRBV12-4; J: TRBJ2-4; CDR3: ASSFGQGSNIQY
V: TRBV6-4; J: TRBJ1-5; CDR3: ASSAPSRGGTTIHQPQH
V: TRBV5-1; J: TRBJ2-3; CDR3: ASSLDRASGRATDTQY
V: TRBV7-9; J: TRBJ2-1; CDR3: ASMGLAEGLEQF
V: TRBV20-1; J: TRBJ2-3; CDR3: SARDLFRQDGIDTQY
V: TRBV10-3; J: TRBJ1-1; CDR3: AIRTGTGLHTEAF
V: TRBV28; J: TRBJ2-6; CDR3: ASGDRSSGANVLT
V: TRBV20-1; J: TRBJ2-4; CDR3: SAPAGGKNIQY
V: TRBV12-3/TRBV12-4; J: TRBJ2-3; CDR3: ASSPVRDTQY
V: TRBV29-1; J: TRBJ2-1; CDR3: SVHNSGNEQF
V: TRBV29-1; J: TRBJ1-1; CDR3: SVRGTEAF
V: TRBV25-1; J: TRBJ2-7; CDR3: ASSAAAGTFNYEQY
V: TRBV5-1; J: TRBJ2-7; CDR3: ASSLGTGPYEQY
V: TRBV20-1; J: TRBJ2-1; CDR3: SASLAGFYNEQF
V: TRBV4-3; J: TRBJ2-1; CDR3: ASSQETSADREQF
V: TRBV21-1; J: TRBJ2-7; CDR3: ASSEVVRSPYEQY
V: TRBV29-1; J: TRBJ1-1; CDR3: SAGAPAWGEAF
V: TRBV10-3; J: TRBJ2-1; CDR3: ATSLEGIYNEQF
V: TRBV20-1; J: TRBJ2-5; CDR3: SASWPSGTETQY
V: TRBV7-3; J: TRBJ2-1; CDR3: ASSLAMGEQF
V: TRBV29-1; J: TRBJ1-1; CDR3: SAERGPEAF
V: TRBV12-3/TRBV12-4; J: TRBJ2-3; CDR3: ASSWGGRARDTQY
V: TRBV2; J: TRBJ2-2; CDR3: ASCPVLGQGSSNTGELF
V: TRBV12-3/TRBV12-4; J: TRBJ1-1; CDR3: ASSFPGTAEAF